A selection of T cell receptor beta chains follows, all from one sample in a study of T-cell memory formation after mild COVID-19. MiXCR, applied by TCRdb to the 5' RACE reads, yields one record per CDR3 protein. The profile shows under 550,000 distinct CDR3 sequences, around a sixth of them singletons. The sequencing input was PBMCs or a T cell subset sorted from them (not recorded which). Receptors were obtained from an adult woman who had mild COVID-19 (a few samples of this study predate the infection). Cell type and time point are not known. CDR3s include the opening cysteine and the closing phenylalanine or tryptophan. D genes are given only for firm matches. Size is stated for part of the rows, as once, few or many counts, or as a class when the clone is expanded.

D gene | J gene | clone size | V gene | CDR3 DNA | CDR3 protein
TRBD1 | TRBJ1-1 | NA | TRBV2 | TGTGCCACCGCGGCACAGGGGTGGTCTGAAGCTTTCTTT | CATAAQGWSEAFF
NA | TRBJ2-7 | NA | TRBV12-3/TRBV12-4 | TGTGCCAGCAGTTACCCGGGACAAGCGAACTACGAGCAGTACTTC | CASSYPGQANYEQYF
NA | TRBJ2-1 | NA | TRBV5-4 | TGTGCCAGCAGCCCCTCGGGCGTAGCCTACAATGAGCAGTTCTTC | CASSPSGVAYNEQFF
TRBD2 | TRBJ2-1 | NA | TRBV19 | TGTGCCAGTACCCGGACTAGCGGGGGGTACAATGAGCAGTTCTTC | CASTRTSGGYNEQFF
TRBD2 | TRBJ2-7 | NA | TRBV5-1 | TGCGCCAGCAGCGGCTCAATAGCGGGGGGTATCCTCTCCTACGAGCAGTACTTC | CASSGSIAGGILSYEQYF
NA | TRBJ2-5 | NA | TRBV4-1 | TGCGCCAGCAGCCAAGAGGAGTTAGAAGAGACCCAGTACTTC | CASSQEELEETQYF
NA | TRBJ2-2 | NA | TRBV9 | TGTGCCAGCAGCCCTCCAACGGGTCTAGCCGGGGAGCTGTTTTTT | CASSPPTGLAGELFF
NA | TRBJ2-1 | many | TRBV4-3 | TGCGCCAGCAGCCAAGAGGCGAGCAATGAGCAGTTCTTC | CASSQEASNEQFF
NA | TRBJ2-3 | NA | TRBV5-1 | TGCGCCAGCAGCTACCCTTTAAAGATAGACGGCACAGATACGCAGTATTTT | CASSYPLKIDGTDTQYF
NA | TRBJ2-1 | few | TRBV14 | TGTGCCAGCAGCCAAGCGGGACTTCAACGTGTCAATGAGCAGTTCTTC | CASSQAGLQRVNEQFF
TRBD2 | TRBJ2-1 | NA | TRBV4-1 | TGCGCCAGCAGCCAAGACGGTCTAGCGGGGGTTTTTCCCAATGAGCAGTTCTTC | CASSQDGLAGVFPNEQFF
NA | TRBJ1-1 | few | TRBV20-1 | TGCAGTGCCCCGACCCCCATGAACACTGAAGCTTTCTTT | CSAPTPMNTEAFF
TRBD2 | TRBJ2-1 | once | TRBV7-3 | TGTGCCAGCAGCTTAAGGTTGTCCGGACTAGCGGTCTCCTACAATGAGCAGTTCTTC | CASSLRLSGLAVSYNEQFF
NA | TRBJ2-7 | few | TRBV7-9 | TGTGCCAGCAGCTTTTCCCGAACCGAAAGCTCCTACGAGCAGTACTTC | CASSFSRTESSYEQYF
NA | TRBJ2-4 | NA | TRBV12-3/TRBV12-4 | TGTGCCAGCAGTTTCGGTGGACGAGGACTAGCCAAAAACATTCAGTACTTC | CASSFGGRGLAKNIQYF
NA | TRBJ1-2 | NA | TRBV18 | TGTGCCAGCTCACCGCCAAATAATGGCTACACCTTC | CASSPPNNGYTF
TRBD1 | TRBJ1-5 | few | TRBV7-9 | TGTGCCAGCAGCGCAGACCTCGGACAGGGGCGCAATCAGCCCCAGCATTTT | CASSADLGQGRNQPQHF
TRBD2 | TRBJ2-1 | few | TRBV6-2/TRBV6-3 | TGTGCCAGCGGAGAGCGGGGGGGCCTTCGCAATGAGCAGTTCTTC | CASGERGGLRNEQFF
NA | TRBJ1-2 | NA | TRBV20-1 | TGCAGTGCTAGGGACCGTAGTGGTAGGCTACGGGGTGGCTACACCTTC | CSARDRSGRLRGGYTF
NA | TRBJ2-2 | few | TRBV3-1 | TGTGCCAGCAGCCAAGTTATTACCGGGGAGCTGTTTTTT | CASSQVITGELFF
NA | TRBJ2-6 | NA | TRBV12-3/TRBV12-4 | TGTGCCAGCAGTCCCACTCCTGGCGGACCCGGGGCCAACGTCCTGACTTTC | CASSPTPGGPGANVLTF
TRBD1 | TRBJ1-1 | NA | TRBV30 | TGTGCCTGGAGGGGACAGGTTGAAGGCACTGAAGCTTTCTTT | CAWRGQVEGTEAFF
NA | TRBJ2-1 | NA | TRBV5-1 | TGCGCCAGCAACCTGGCTGGCTCCTACAATGAGCAGTTCTTC | CASNLAGSYNEQFF
NA | TRBJ2-1 | many | TRBV3-1 | TGTGCCAGCAGCCAAGATCGAGGTAGCTGGAATGAGCAGTTCTTC | CASSQDRGSWNEQFF
NA | TRBJ2-3 | few | TRBV20-1 | TGCAGTGCGGACGGGGGAGACACAGATACGCAGTATTTT | CSADGGDTDTQYF
NA | TRBJ2-7 | few | TRBV20-1 | TGCAGTGCTCAACCTGAAGAGGACCGAGTTTGGCAGTACTTC | CSAQPEEDRVWQYF
NA | TRBJ1-3 | NA | TRBV6-6 | TGTGCCAGCAGTTACCCCCGGGACCCCCGCTCTGGAAACACCATATATTTT | CASSYPRDPRSGNTIYF
TRBD1 | TRBJ2-2 | few | TRBV30 | TGTGCCTGGAATTGGGCAGGGGGCTCTACGAACACCGGGGAGCTGTTTTTT | CAWNWAGGSTNTGELFF
TRBD1 | TRBJ1-5 | few | TRBV24-1 | TGTGCCACCAGTGATACCGGGACAGGCGGCAATCAGCCCCAGCATTTT | CATSDTGTGGNQPQHF
NA | TRBJ2-3 | NA | TRBV12-3/TRBV12-4 | TGTGCCAGCGGTTCCGGGACCCATCTCACAGATACGCAGTATTTT | CASGSGTHLTDTQYF
NA | TRBJ2-1 | NA | TRBV7-8 | TGTGCCAGCAGCTTTAGGGGGATGATGGAGCAGATATTGATAAATGAGCAGTTCTTC | CASSFRGMMEQILINEQFF
NA | TRBJ2-1 | NA | TRBV5-1 | TGCGCCAGCAGCTTCCTGCCGTGGGACGAGGGAAACAATGAGCAGTTCTTC | CASSFLPWDEGNNEQFF
TRBD2 | TRBJ2-7 | many | TRBV10-2 | TGCGCCAGCAGTGAAGGCCAGGGAGGGCCCTACGAGCAGTACTTC | CASSEGQGGPYEQYF
TRBD2 | TRBJ2-7 | few | TRBV3-1 | TGTGCCAGCAGCCCCAGGCCAGCGGGAGCCTACGAGCAGTACTTC | CASSPRPAGAYEQYF
NA | TRBJ2-1 | few | TRBV20-1 | TGCAGTGCTAGGAGCAGGGGTTCTGGCAATGAGCAGTTCTTC | CSARSRGSGNEQFF